Following are 22 T cell receptor beta chains from one sample sequenced in a study of cytomegalovirus exposure and HLA in healthy donors. Primers: 60 Vbeta forward and 13 Jbeta reverse. Method: immunoSEQ multiplex PCR; TCRdb's copy keeps in-frame clones and lacks some. The listing contains 140,000 or so clones. Sequencing was carried out using PBMCs. The receptor set was obtained from a male donor in good health and CMV-seronegative.

The chain carries TRBV25-1 and TRBJ2-1; 7 bases line up with TRBD1. There are 17 residues in the CDR3. CDR1 and CDR2 from the germline V gene are MGHDK and SYGVNS. The V gene end was trimmed by 5 bases and the J gene end by 0 bases; junction bases not matched to a gene: 10. CDR3 coding DNA: TGTGCCAGCAGTACGGACAGGCCCCTGAGCTCCTACAATGAGCAGTTCTTC. Encoded protein: CASSTDRPLSSYNEQFF.

V and J are TRBV30 and TRBJ2-1, with D possibly TRBD2 on 5 matching bases. This CDR3 has 11 amino acids. Trimming removed 4 bases from V and 6 bases from J, with 7 bases in between. The germline gives CDR1 GTSNPN, CDR2 SVGIG (reference sequence). This CDR3 is CAWNGGNEQFF. CDR3 sequence (DNA): TGTGCCTGGAATGGAGGCAATGAGCAGTTCTTC.

The rearrangement links TRBV30 to TRBJ1-1; perhaps TRBD1 as D (6 bases). The germline V gene has CDR1 GTSNPN and CDR2 SVGIG (reference sequence). Trimming cost V 7 bases and J 9 bases, with 18 bases left between them. The CDR3 has 12 residues. CDR3 bases: TGTGCCTCCTACCAGGGACACGATAAAGCTTTCTTT. Its protein product is CASYQGHDKAFF. Complete variable domain (other parts from reference TRBV30 and TRBJ1-1): SQTIHQWPATLVQPVGSPLSLECTVEGTSNPNLYWYRQAAGRGLQLLFYSVGIGQISSEVPQNLSASRPQDRQFILSSKKLLLSDSGFYLCASYQGHDKAFFGQGTRLTVV.

This chain joins TRBV9 and TRBJ2-2; 10 bases match TRBD2. The V gene's germline CDR1 is SGDLS and CDR2 YYNGEE. This CDR3 has 18 residues. J lost 2 bases, V lost 4 bases, and 11 bases had no gene match. In DNA form, the CDR3 reads TGTGCCAGCAGCCCACAACCGGGACTAGCGAACAACACCGGGGAGCTGTTTTTT. This sequence encodes CASSPQPGLANNTGELFF.

This chain joins TRBV6-5 and TRBJ1-2, with D perhaps TRBD1 (5 bases). Trimming shortened V by 6 bases and J by 6 bases, and 20 bases separated the two germline ends. Germline V lookup: CDR1 MNHEY, CDR2 SVGAGI. The CDR3 totals 15 residues. This CDR3 reads CASRTDLLGVDGYTF. The DNA of the CDR3 is TGTGCCAGCAGGACAGACCTTCTAGGGGTTGATGGCTACACCTTC.

In DNA, the CDR3 is TGTGCCAGCAGCGTAGGGGCAGGGTTTGGTTCCTACGAGCAGTACTTC. Its translation is CASSVGAGFGSYEQYF. This chain connects TRBV9 to TRBJ2-7; D is possibly TRBD1 (5 bases). Germline assignment: CDR1 SGDLS and CDR2 YYNGEE. The CDR3 is made up of 16 amino acids. Trimming shortened V by 0 bases and J by 1 base, and 14 bases separated the two germline ends.

This chain uses TRBV6-1 with TRBJ2-5, with D possibly being TRBD1 (6 bases). Trimming left V 3 bases short and J 5 bases short, with 10 bases between. The CDR3 contains 13 residues. Per germline, CDR1 MNHNS and CDR2 SASEGT. CDR3 coding DNA: TGTGCCAGCAGTGACACAGGGTGGGAGACCCAGTACTTC. Protein: CASSDTGWETQYF.

The chain couples TRBV5-5 to TRBJ1-1; D remains unclear. Germline values: CDR1 SGHKS, CDR2 YYEKEE (reference sequence). V was shortened by 4 bases and J by 5 bases, with 9 bases between the two germline ends. The CDR3 sequence is 12 residues long. CDR3 protein: CASSPTGTEAFF. CDR3 sequence (DNA): TGTGCCAGCAGCCCAACCGGTACTGAAGCTTTCTTT.

The rearrangement uses TRBV20-1 and TRBJ2-7; weak D call: TRBD2 (5 bases). V lost 6 bases to trimming and J lost 5 bases, with 8 bases between them. CDR3 length: 10 amino acids. The germline CDR1 and CDR2 sequences are DFQATT and SNEGSKA (reference sequence). The CDR3, as DNA: TGCAGTGCGAGGGAGCACGAGCAGTACTTC. The encoded protein is CSAREHEQYF.

The rearrangement joins TRBV4-3 to TRBJ2-5, with 7 bases aligning to TRBD1. This CDR3 has 15 residues. J gave up 11 bases and V 0 bases, and 12 bases lay outside the gene matches. Per the germline V gene, CDR1 is LGHNA and CDR2 is YSLEER. CDR3 in amino acids: CASSQDRQGLDEQYF. The CDR3 nucleotides read TGCGCCAGCAGCCAAGATCGACAGGGCCTAGACGAACAGTACTTC.

This chain joins TRBV2 and TRBJ1-5, with 7 bases lining up with TRBD1. Germline V CDR1 and CDR2: SNHLY, FYNNEI. CDR3 length equals 14 residues. V was clipped by 6 bases and J by 5 bases; unmatched bases: 7. The CDR3 reads CASRETGNDQPQHF. The CDR3 nucleotides read TGTGCCAGCAGAGAGACAGGGAACGATCAGCCCCAGCATTTT.

The chain employs TRBV18 and TRBJ2-1; 8 positions match TRBD1. V dropped 3 bases and J dropped 3; count of bases not matched to a gene: 7. Germline V gene lookup returns CDR1 KGHSH and CDR2 LQKENI. The CDR3 spans 16 residues. CDR3 DNA: TGTGCCAGCTCACCCAATGGACAGGGTATCTACAATGAGCAGTTCTTC. It encodes CASSPNGQGIYNEQFF. Combining the CDR3 with reference TRBV18 and TRBJ2-1 gives the whole variable domain NAGVMQNPRHLVRRRGQEARLRCSPMKGHSHVYWYRQLPEEGLKFMVYLQKENIIDESGMPKERFSAEFPKEGPSILRIQQVVRGDSAAYFCASSPNGQGIYNEQFFGPGTRLTVL.

The chain links TRBV5-1 to TRBJ2-7, with D tentatively TRBD2 (5 bases). The CDR3 contains 13 residues. With 0 bases removed from V and 4 bases from J, the gap between germline ends came to 8 bases. Germline V gene lookup returns CDR1 SGHRS and CDR2 YFSETQ. CDR3 residues: CASSLESGYEQYF. Written as DNA, the CDR3 is TGCGCCAGCAGCTTGGAATCGGGGTACGAGCAGTACTTC.

The chain is built from TRBV5-1 and TRBJ2-2; 8 positions match TRBD1. The junction had 8 bases not matched to a gene; V was cut back by 2 bases and J by 2 bases. Germline CDR1 SGHRS, CDR2 YFSETQ. The CDR3 has 17 amino acids. The CDR3 here is CASSFGWGQVNTGELFF. The CDR3 DNA reads as TGCGCCAGCAGCTTCGGCTGGGGACAGGTTAACACCGGGGAGCTGTTTTTT.

This chain joins TRBV6-1 and TRBJ1-1; unclear D gene. Germline CDR1 is MNHNS and CDR2 is SASEGT. The length of the CDR3 is 13 residues. Trimming took 6 bases from V and 7 from J, leaving 15 bases between them. This chain's CDR3 is CASSAGNTLEAFF. The CDR3 nucleotides read TGTGCCAGCAGCGCCGGGAACACCCTTGAAGCTTTCTTT.

The chain joins TRBV6-1 to TRBJ1-1; a weak D match, TRBD1 (6 bases). CDR1 MNHNS and CDR2 SASEGT come from the germline V gene. Between the trimmed V and J ends, which lost 2 bases and 11 bases, there was a span of 12 bases. The CDR3 is 12 residues long. CDR3 in amino acids: CASSERGALAFF. CDR3 bases: TGTGCCAGCAGTGAACGGGGGGCATTGGCTTTCTTT.

This chain connects TRBV30 to TRBJ1-3, with a tentative D call TRBD1 (6 bases). CDR3 length: 15 residues. Germline V gives CDR1 GTSNPN, CDR2 SVGIG (reference sequence). The V end lost 1 base, the J end lost 1 base, and 11 bases lay between the germline ends. The CDR3 DNA sequence: TGTGCCTGGAGTGGCGACAGGCTATCTGGAAACACCATATATTTT. It is translated as CAWSGDRLSGNTIYF. Using reference TRBV30 and TRBJ1-3 for the parts outside the CDR3, the full variable domain is SQTIHQWPATLVQPVGSPLSLECTVEGTSNPNLYWYRQAAGRGLQLLFYSVGIGQISSEVPQNLSASRPQDRQFILSSKKLLLSDSGFYLCAWSGDRLSGNTIYFGEGSWLTVV.

The chain has TRBV19 and TRBJ2-1; 9 bases map to TRBD2. The CDR3 sequence is 15 residues long. The trim removed 5 bases at V and 2 bases at J, leaving 4 bases unmatched. Germline V gene data show CDR1 as LNHDA and CDR2 as SQIVND (reference sequence). CDR3 loop: CASSGGGRAYNEQFF. The CDR3 bases are TGTGCCAGTAGTGGTGGCGGGAGGGCCTACAATGAGCAGTTCTTC.

The rearrangement links TRBV5-1 to TRBJ2-7; 10 bases line up with TRBD2. The CDR3 is 14 amino acids. Trimming cost V 4 bases and J 3 bases; bases outside gene matches: 4. Germline CDR1 reads SGHRS; CDR2 reads YFSETQ. DNA for the CDR3: TGCGCCAGCAGCCCAACTAGCGGGGACTACGAGCAGTACTTC. It specifies CASSPTSGDYEQYF.

The chain uses TRBV10-3 and TRBJ2-5, with D possibly matching TRBD1 (5 bases). CDR1 ENHRY and CDR2 SYGVKD come from the germline V gene. V shed 8 bases and J shed 5 bases, with 12 bases lying between them. The CDR3 has 12 amino acids. The CDR3 here is CAIGQGGETQYF. As DNA, the CDR3 is TGTGCCATCGGTCAGGGTGGTGAGACCCAGTACTTC.

V and J are TRBV5-1 and TRBJ1-6; the D is unclear. The CDR3 has 16 amino acids. The germline V gene encodes CDR1 SGHRS and CDR2 YFSETQ. Between the trimmed V and J ends, which lost 2 bases and 8 bases, there was a span of 17 bases. CDR3 sequence (DNA): TGCGCCAGCAGCTTTCAAGGAGGGAAGGTTGATTCACCCCTCCACTTT. Amino acid sequence: CASSFQGGKVDSPLHF.

V gene TRBV4-3 combines with J gene TRBJ1-2, with D perhaps matching TRBD1 (6 bases). Trimming stripped 0 bases from V and 7 bases from J, with 21 bases between. The CDR3 totals 17 residues. Germline-derived CDR1 and CDR2 are LGHNA and YSLEER. CDR3 loop: CASSQDTRAGDSGGYTF. In DNA form, the CDR3 reads TGCGCCAGCAGCCAAGATACCCGGGCAGGGGATTCGGGTGGCTACACCTTC.